The present entry profiles one TCR beta chain with its context. Its antigen is currently not known. Qualities for individual bases were not recorded, and no much larger clone is one base off. Without any cell sorting, total RNA and DNA were extracted together from roughly 20-30 mg of bulk tissue using the AllPrep DNA/RNA mini kit. Surgical resection was performed in China between 2015 and 2016 on a few patients with histopathologically diagnosed primary liver carcinoma. Chronic HBV infection was present in the patients, and the patients were treatment-naive at sampling. Each tumor was sampled at five spatially separated regions: the tumor centre plus the superior, inferior, left-lateral and right-lateral poles. According to histology, viable tumor cells made up more than 90% of every tumor sample. Pieces of fresh tumor and adjacent tissue were cut in half, with one half kept in RNAlater at -80 degrees C and the other half sent for histology.

Trimming takes 8 bases off V and 1 base off J; junction bases not matched to a gene: 9. Per the germline V gene, SQVTM is the CDR1 and ANQGSEA is the CDR2. The CDR3 holds 14 amino acids from the cysteine to the phenylalanine. CDR3 DNA only is kept here, 42 bases in frame from base 1. This sample is part of a study of tumor-infiltrating lymphocytes in primary liver carcinoma (dated 2017 in TCRdb). Background on the whole study: The five patients, three men and two women aged 30 to 69 years, had hepatocellular carcinoma (four) or combined HCC and intrahepatic cholangiocarcinoma (one). The five patients had tumors of stage T1-T3 N0M0, with maximum diameters ranging from 4.2 to 10 cm. Roughly 3.65 to 8 million productive TCRbeta reads were obtained per sample, and no significant difference in read depth was found between tissue types. For each liver tumor, the study sampled five regions along with adjacent normal tissue and blood, and applied TCRbeta repertoire sequencing, expression microarrays and whole-exome sequencing. TCRbeta repertoire sequencing covered 35 or so specimens from 5 patients: around 25 tumor regions, 5 adjacent noncancerous liver tissues and 5 peripheral blood samples. To link TCRbeta repertoire diversity with the local molecular phenotype, the roughly 26 tumor region samples were profiled using Agilent mRNA microarrays. High reproducibility was observed for the technical replicate repertoires, with mean shared-clone rates about 0.89 and correlation coefficients above 0.95.

Here is what the overall study found, with its caveats: The top 250 clones made up a significantly larger repertoire fraction in tumors than in blood (p = 0.039). Only the TCR beta chain was sequenced, which likely underestimates true repertoire diversity because unpaired alpha chains were not captured. Repertoire overlap was found to be higher between tumor regions (mean around 35%) than between tumor-adjacent (roughly 17%) or tumor-blood (around 15%) pairs, consistent with antigen-driven expansion. The study included only five patients, and the authors note findings should be validated in a larger study. Because the samples were bulk and unsorted, CD4+ and CD8+ T cell repertoires could not be compared. Only roughly 8-25% of top clones appeared in all five regions of a tumor, which suggests that tumor-infiltrating T cells are spatially heterogeneous.

Starting from roughly 540 ng total RNA, TCRbeta-specific cDNA was produced by reverse transcription with a constant-region primer and ProtoScript II reverse transcriptase. Three nested multiplex PCR rounds, following a slightly modified ARM-PCR procedure, were used to build the TCRbeta libraries. Each of the first two PCR rounds ran for approximately 10 cycles using multiplex TRBV1-TRBV30 forward primers together with a Cbeta reverse primer. Sample barcodes and Illumina adapters were attached in a final 25-cycle PCR using Deep VentR polymerase. Before sequencing, amplicons of 200-500 bp were purified from gel using a QIAquick gel extraction kit. An Illumina HiSeq 2500 was used to sequence the TCRbeta amplicons, generating 250-bp paired-end reads. As for the original processing: To recover full CDR3 sequences, reads were quality-trimmed using Trimmomatic v0.33 and paired reads were then merged using FLASH v1.2.11. V, D and J germline segments were assigned to the rearranged TCRbeta sequences by MiGEC v1.2.1b. VDJtools v1.0.0 computed clonotype statistics and Shannon-Wiener diversity indices. To reduce sampling bias, subsequent analyses other than the diversity analysis used only the 250 most abundant clonotypes in each sample. TCRdb ran its own pipeline on the public reads, namely fastp trimming at Q25 and MiXCR clone calling, and kept in-frame beta chains. One record per CDR3 amino acid sequence lists the most common genes and DNA. These V and J calls originate from TCRdb's pipeline instead of the authors' own analysis. A total of more than 95,000 distinct CDR3 sequences appear in this sample, roughly 80% of them only once. In total, the top ten clones hold 15% to 20% of the sample.

Recombination joined TRBV29-1 with TRBJ1-1, with 8 junctional bases fitting TRBD1. Sequenced material: liver tumor tissue from sampling region 3. What this sample's cell subset or site label stands for: tumor region T3, left-lateral pole. This clonotype was obtained from a man in his forties with primary liver carcinoma and hepatitis B virus infection. In nucleotide form, the sequence is TGCAGCTCTGTAACAGGACAGGGGAACACTGAAGCTTTCTTT. The translation is CSSVTGQGNTEAFF.